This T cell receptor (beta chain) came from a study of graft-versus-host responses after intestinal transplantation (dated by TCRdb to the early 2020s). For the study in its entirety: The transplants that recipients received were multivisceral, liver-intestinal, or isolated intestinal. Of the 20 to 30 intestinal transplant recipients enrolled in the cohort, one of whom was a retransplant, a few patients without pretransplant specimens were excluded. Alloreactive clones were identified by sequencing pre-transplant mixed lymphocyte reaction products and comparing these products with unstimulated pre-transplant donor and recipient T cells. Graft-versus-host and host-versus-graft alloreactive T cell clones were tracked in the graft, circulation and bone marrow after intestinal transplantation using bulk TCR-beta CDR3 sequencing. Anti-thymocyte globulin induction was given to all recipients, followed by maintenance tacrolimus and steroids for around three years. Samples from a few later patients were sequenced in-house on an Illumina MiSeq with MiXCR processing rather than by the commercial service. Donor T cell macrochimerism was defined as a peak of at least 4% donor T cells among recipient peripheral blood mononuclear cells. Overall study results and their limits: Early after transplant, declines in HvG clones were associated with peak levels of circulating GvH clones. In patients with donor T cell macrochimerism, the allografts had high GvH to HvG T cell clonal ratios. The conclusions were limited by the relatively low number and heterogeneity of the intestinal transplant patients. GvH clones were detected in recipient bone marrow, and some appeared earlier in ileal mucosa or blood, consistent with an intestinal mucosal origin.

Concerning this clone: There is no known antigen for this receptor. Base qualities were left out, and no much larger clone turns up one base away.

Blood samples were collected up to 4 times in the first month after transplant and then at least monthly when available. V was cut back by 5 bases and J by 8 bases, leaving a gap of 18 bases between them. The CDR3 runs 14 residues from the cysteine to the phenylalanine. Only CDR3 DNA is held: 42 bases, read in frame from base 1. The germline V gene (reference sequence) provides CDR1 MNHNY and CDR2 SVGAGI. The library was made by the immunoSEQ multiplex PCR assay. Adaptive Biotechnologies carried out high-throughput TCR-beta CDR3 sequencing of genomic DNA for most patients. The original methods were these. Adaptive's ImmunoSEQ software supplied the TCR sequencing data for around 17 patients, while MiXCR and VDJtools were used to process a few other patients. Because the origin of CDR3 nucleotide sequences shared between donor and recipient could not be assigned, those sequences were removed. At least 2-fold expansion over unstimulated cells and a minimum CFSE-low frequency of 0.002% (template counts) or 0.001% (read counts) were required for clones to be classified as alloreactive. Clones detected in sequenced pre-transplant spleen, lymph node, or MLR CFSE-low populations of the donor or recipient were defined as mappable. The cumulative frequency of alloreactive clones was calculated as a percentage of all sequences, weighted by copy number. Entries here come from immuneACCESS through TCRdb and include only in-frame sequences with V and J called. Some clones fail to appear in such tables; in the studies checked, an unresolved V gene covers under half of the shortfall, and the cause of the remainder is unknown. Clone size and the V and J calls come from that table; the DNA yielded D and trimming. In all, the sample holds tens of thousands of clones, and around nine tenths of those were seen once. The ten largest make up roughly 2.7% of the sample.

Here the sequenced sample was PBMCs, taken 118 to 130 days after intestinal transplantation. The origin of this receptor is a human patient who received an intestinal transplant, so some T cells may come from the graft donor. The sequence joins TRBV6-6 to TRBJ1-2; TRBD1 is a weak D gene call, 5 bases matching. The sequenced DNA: TGTGCCAGCAGTCAAGGGACCTCTGGTGAAGGCTACACCTTC. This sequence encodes CASSQGTSGEGYTF.